This T cell receptor (beta chain) was identified during a study of T cell clonotyping in hematopoietic cell transplantation. Study-level information: Pretransplant recipient samples were taken after cytoreduction. The study's findings and limits: Cells were unsorted, so CD4 and CD8 contributions were not separated.

The table came from immunoSEQ multiplex PCR; TCRdb's copy has only in-frame clones and leaves some out. The repertoire has about 7,100 clones, 85% to 90% of them found once; the top ten carry around 3.6%. There are a few counts of this clone. Its antigen is not identified. CDR3 length: 16 residues. From germline, CDR1 is LGHNA and CDR2 YNFKEQ. V lost 4 bases and J 4 bases, leaving 19 bases between the germline ends. Documented time point: recipient sample about 28 days before transplant, after cytoreduction. The chain recombines TRBV4-2 with TRBJ1-1, with TRBD1 as a possible D gene (6 bases). The source was peripheral blood mononuclear cells, collected before stem cell transplant. The clonotype comes from a man in his thirties or forties with acute myeloid leukemia. Some clones in this sample may be carry-over from other donors' samples. CDR3 sequence (DNA): TGTGCCAGCAGCCCGAGGGGGGAACGAGGCGGCACTGAAGCTTTCTTT. This sequence encodes CASSPRGERGGTEAFF.